This T cell receptor (beta chain) was sequenced for a study of blood T cell repertoires in COVID-19. The overall study: The study drew acute and convalescent COVID-19 samples from the United States, Italy and Spain.

The authors' processing: Nucleated cell number was recorded as an estimate derived from reference gene primer amplification. Measured with immunoSEQ multiplex PCR; TCRdb has only the in-frame clones, and not every one. The DNA was the basis for D and trimming; V, J and clone size are from that table. The sample gives almost 250,000 clones, more than 85% of which show up once; over 4% is in the top ten. With 5 bases clipped from V and 3 bases from J, the junction kept 2 bases outside the gene matches. CDR3 size: 13 residues. The germline V gene has CDR1 LNHDA and CDR2 SQIVND (reference sequence). Assignment of participants to cohorts was predicated upon participant-reported clinical history.

Sequenced sample: PBMCs or T cells enriched from blood (not recorded which). The source is a woman in her thirties who had recovered from COVID-19. The chain uses TRBV19 and TRBJ1-2; 8 bases are shared with TRBD1. The chain's CDR3 is CASSEQGDYGYTF. The DNA for the CDR3 is TGTGCCAGTAGTGAACAGGGGGACTATGGCTACACCTTC.